Listed below are T cell receptor beta chains from one sample, sequenced in a study of T cell repertoires in cytomegalovirus infection. Each CDR3 protein is one row after TCRdb ran MiXCR on the reads. Among roughly 320,000 distinct CDR3 sequences listed, approximately 9.5% were seen once. The sample consisted of PBMCs. The receptor source for this set is a human donor in good health (CMV status not recorded). Some clones in this sample may be carry-over from other donors' samples. Both conserved end residues are part of each CDR3. The D gene is left open where the match is weak. Size is omitted from some rows. Given values are once, few, many or a class for expanded clones.

j_call clone_size d_call v_call cdr3_nt cdr3_aa
TRBJ1-2 many NA TRBV7-2 TGTGCCAGCAGCTTCTCCTGGACTGAGGGCTACACCTTC CASSFSWTEGYTF
TRBJ2-1 NA TRBD1 TRBV6-2/TRBV6-3 TGTGCCAGCAGTGCGGACAGGGGCTCCTACAATGAGCAGTTCTTC CASSADRGSYNEQFF
TRBJ2-3 many TRBD2 TRBV4-3 TGCGCCAGCAGCCAAGATGGAGTAGCGGGGACTAGCACAGATACGCAGTATTTT CASSQDGVAGTSTDTQYF
TRBJ1-1 NA TRBD1 TRBV28 TGTGCCATCACAGGGGGGACTGAAGCTTTCTTT CAITGGTEAFF
TRBJ2-7 NA NA TRBV2 TGTGCCAGCGGAGGACAGCAAAACTCCTACGAGCAGTACTTC CASGGQQNSYEQYF
TRBJ1-5 many TRBD1 TRBV7-2 TGTGCCAGCAGCTTAGTGGGGACAGGGGGTGGTAGCAATCAGCCCCAGCATTTT CASSLVGTGGGSNQPQHF
TRBJ2-5 few NA TRBV6-2/TRBV6-3 TGTGCCAGCAGTTACAGAGCCGCCGCGATTGAGACCCAGTACTTC CASSYRAAAIETQYF
TRBJ2-5 few TRBD1 TRBV6-1 TGTGCCAGCAGTTACAGCGGGACAGGGCAAGAGACCCAGTACTTC CASSYSGTGQETQYF
TRBJ1-1 NA NA TRBV28 TGTGCCAGCAGTCCACATTCATCTTCTGTGAACACTGAAGCTTTCTTT CASSPHSSSVNTEAFF
TRBJ2-7 NA TRBD1 TRBV15 TGTGCCACCAGCAGAGGGGACAGGGGCTACGAGCAGTACTTC CATSRGDRGYEQYF
TRBJ2-1 many TRBD2 TRBV7-2 TGTGCCAGCAGCCCTGCCCTAGCGGGGGGTGGGAATGAGCAGTTCTTC CASSPALAGGGNEQFF
TRBJ2-1 NA NA TRBV19 TGTGCCAGTAGTATCCCGCATAGGGCCAATGAGCAGTTCTTC CASSIPHRANEQFF
TRBJ2-5 NA TRBD2 TRBV20-1 TGCAGTGCTAGAGAGGGGGGGTCGGCTAAAGAGACCCAGTACTTC CSAREGGSAKETQYF
TRBJ2-7 few TRBD1 TRBV7-8 TGTGCCAGCAGCTTAGGGACAGGGAGCTCCTACGAGCAGTACTTC CASSLGTGSSYEQYF
TRBJ2-1 NA NA TRBV7-4 TGTGCCAGCAGCTCCCACGGTCGGACTATCTCCTACAATGAGCAGTTCTTC CASSSHGRTISYNEQFF
TRBJ2-1 few TRBD2 TRBV6-1 TGTGCCAGCAGTGAGCGTGGGGGAGCGGGAGGCCATAATGAGCAGTTCTTC CASSERGGAGGHNEQFF
TRBJ2-3 NA TRBD1 TRBV7-3 TGTGCCAGCAGCCGGACAGGGGGCACCACAGATACGCAGTATTTT CASSRTGGTTDTQYF
TRBJ2-3 many NA TRBV9 TGTGCCAGCAGCGTAGAGTGGCCTAGCGGCACAGATACGCAGTATTTT CASSVEWPSGTDTQYF
TRBJ1-2 few NA TRBV20-1 TGCAGTGAGGATGGCTACACCTTC CSEDGYTF
TRBJ1-3 many NA TRBV7-9 TGTGCCAGCAGCCCAACTCAACAGGGACGCCGAGGAAACACCATATATTTT CASSPTQQGRRGNTIYF
TRBJ1-3 few NA TRBV25-1 TGTGCCAGCAGTTTTCCGGGACTCCAGAACTCTGGAAACACCATATATTTT CASSFPGLQNSGNTIYF
TRBJ2-2 NA TRBD2 TRBV24-1 TGTGCCACCAGTCCGACTAGCGGGAGAACCGGGGAGCTGTTTTTT CATSPTSGRTGELFF
TRBJ1-1 many NA TRBV7-2 TGTGCCAGCAGCTTAGCCTGGGGGCGGACTGAAGCTTTCTTT CASSLAWGRTEAFF
TRBJ1-1 many NA TRBV7-2 TGTGCCAGCAGCTCCCAGGCGAAGAACACTGAAGCTTTCTTT CASSSQAKNTEAFF
TRBJ1-2 NA TRBD1 TRBV3-1 TGTGCCAGCAGCCAAGAAGGAACAGGGGGTGGCTACACCTTC CASSQEGTGGGYTF
TRBJ2-7 NA NA TRBV18 TGTGCCAGCTCACCTTCCGTTGTAGGGGCCTCCTACGAGCAGTACTTC CASSPSVVGASYEQYF
TRBJ1-1 NA NA TRBV4-1 TGCGCCAGCAGCCCACCTGAGGGGGGAAACACTGAAGCTTTCTTT CASSPPEGGNTEAFF
TRBJ1-2 many NA TRBV6-1 TGTGCCAGCAGTGAACTCCACGGCAGGTCCTCGATATATGGCTACACCTTC CASSELHGRSSIYGYTF
TRBJ1-6 few TRBD1 TRBV7-2 TGTGCCAGCAGTCGGGACAGGTCCCTCCACTTT CASSRDRSLHF
TRBJ2-1 many TRBD2 TRBV5-1 TGCGCCAGCAGCTTGGATGGGACTAGCGGCTACAATGAGCAGTTCTTC CASSLDGTSGYNEQFF
TRBJ2-1 NA TRBD2 TRBV5-1 TGCGCCAGCAGCTTGGAAGCGGGGCCAAACAATGAGCAGTTCTTC CASSLEAGPNNEQFF
TRBJ2-1 NA TRBD2 TRBV10-3 TGTGCCATCAGTGATAGTGTACTAGCGGGGGCCAATGAGCAGTTCTTC CAISDSVLAGANEQFF
TRBJ2-7 NA NA TRBV6-6 TGTGCCAGCAGTCGCGCGGAGAGGGGCGCCGAGCAGTACTTC CASSRAERGAEQYF
TRBJ2-3 NA NA TRBV7-2 TGTGCCAGCAGCTCCCTGGGGGCCAAGGGAGCAGATGCGCAGTATTTT CASSSLGAKGADAQYF
TRBJ1-1 many NA TRBV11-2 TGTGCCAGCAGCTTAGATCCCAGGGGCGCGAACACTGAAGCTTTCTTT CASSLDPRGANTEAFF
TRBJ2-5 many TRBD2 TRBV19 TGTGCCAGTAGTATTGGTCTGGGGAGGGGCCAAGAGACCCAGTACTTC CASSIGLGRGQETQYF
TRBJ1-6 many TRBD1 TRBV4-3 TGCGCCAGCAGCTACTCGGCGGGACAGGGCGATCTATCACCCCTCCACTTT CASSYSAGQGDLSPLHF
TRBJ1-3 many NA TRBV6-1 TGTGCCAGCAGTATGGGGGGCCAGGTCTCTGGAAACACCATATATTTT CASSMGGQVSGNTIYF
TRBJ2-5 few NA TRBV20-1 TGCAGTGCTAGGAGGGGCGAGGGCGAGGAGACCCAGTACTTC CSARRGEGEETQYF
TRBJ1-5 many NA TRBV6-2/TRBV6-3 TGTGCCAGCAGTTACTCGATAGACGGGGGTTATCAGCCCCAGCATTTT CASSYSIDGGYQPQHF
TRBJ2-7 NA NA TRBV6-5 TGTGCCAGCAGGCGGGGCCTCCACGGGCAGTACTTC CASRRGLHGQYF
TRBJ1-5 few NA TRBV28 TGTGCCAGCAGTTTATTAGGGCAGAATCAGCCCCAGCATTTT CASSLLGQNQPQHF
TRBJ2-5 NA TRBD2 TRBV7-2 TGTGCCAGCAGCCCGACGTTGACTAGCGGGGGGGCCGCGACCCAGTACTTC CASSPTLTSGGAATQYF
TRBJ2-1 NA TRBD2 TRBV6-6 TGTGCCAGCAGTTTAGGTTTCGGGGGGAATGAGCAGTTCTTC CASSLGFGGNEQFF
TRBJ1-1 few NA TRBV29-1 TGCAGCGTTCGCGGGGGGGACACTGAAGCTTTCTTT CSVRGGDTEAFF
TRBJ1-2 few NA TRBV20-1 TGCAGTGCTAGTCTGCAGGGAGGAGGAGGCTACACCTTC CSASLQGGGGYTF
TRBJ1-5 few NA TRBV28 TGTGCCAGCAGGAGTGGGCATAGCAATCAGCCCCAGCATTTT CASRSGHSNQPQHF
TRBJ1-5 NA NA TRBV20-1 TGCAGTGCCCCTAATCAGCCCCAGCATTTT CSAPNQPQHF
TRBJ2-5 few TRBD2 TRBV2 TGTGCCAGCCAGGAGGAGCGGGGAGGGACCCAGTACTTC CASQEERGGTQYF
TRBJ1-5 NA TRBD1 TRBV28 TGTGCCAGCAGAACGGGACAGGGTATGAGGATCAATCAGCCCCAGCATTTT CASRTGQGMRINQPQHF
TRBJ2-5 many TRBD2 TRBV10-3 TGTGCCATCAGTGAAGGGACTACCTTACGGACCCAGTACTTC CAISEGTTLRTQYF
TRBJ1-6 few TRBD1 TRBV6-5 TGTGCCAGCAGACGGACAGGGATCGATAATTCACCCCTCCACTTT CASRRTGIDNSPLHF
TRBJ1-1 many TRBD1 TRBV7-6 TGTGCCAGCAGCTTATCGACAGGGGAAGCTTTCTTT CASSLSTGEAFF
TRBJ1-4 few TRBD1 TRBV28 TGTGCCACCCGACAGGGGGGGCCTAATGAAAAACTGTTTTTT CATRQGGPNEKLFF